This entry lists 13 T cell receptor delta chains sequenced from one sample in a study of delta chains in infants with herpesvirus infections. TCR cDNA was made from PBMC RNA with gamma- and delta-chain-specific primers. TCRdb re-processed the RT-PCR reads using CATT. The data hold 1,300 to 1,500 delta-chain clones, with over 25% observed a single time. Here the sequenced sample was peripheral blood, taken at time point 1 of longitudinal follow-up. The origin of the receptors is a human donor who was a Ugandan infant, either HIV-exposed or HIV-unexposed (not recorded which).

About this clone: This likely stems from a read error, as it lies one base from a far larger clone. The chain joins TRDV3 to TRDJ1, with 9 bases that match TRDD3. The CDR3 loop spans 14 amino acids. The junction had 5 bases not matched to a gene; V was cut back by 3 bases and J by 0 bases. The V gene's germline CDR1 is TVYSNPD and CDR2 GDNSRS (reference sequence). CDR3 DNA: TGTGCCTTCACCTGGGGGATCTACACCGATAAACTCATCTTT. This gives the protein CAFTWGIYTDKLIF.

The rearrangement joins TRAV29/DV5 to TRDJ1, with 8 bases fitting TRDD3. CDR1 is NSMFDY and CDR2 is ISSIKDK in the germline V gene. The V and J ends lost 0 bases and 0 bases, in that order; junction bases with no gene match: 22. The CDR3 length is 21 residues. The CDR3 protein is CAASGKGGPSYWGLYTDKLIF. In nucleotides, the CDR3 is TGTGCAGCAAGCGGGAAAGGGGGCCCAAGTTACTGGGGGCTTTACACCGATAAACTCATCTTT.

Only one count was recorded for this clone. With a far larger clone one base away, a read error is the likely cause. V and J are TRDV2 and TRDJ2; no firm D call. CDR3 length: 14 amino acids. Germline-derived CDR1 and CDR2 are GEAIGNYY and EKD. The chain's CDR3 is CAGDTVGLTAQLFF. In nucleotides, the CDR3 is TGTGCCGGTGACACCGTGGGATTGACAGCACAACTCTTCTTT.

This clone is medium-sized. J is TRDJ1 and V is TRDV1; 8 nucleotides line up with TRDD2. Trimming took 4 bases from V and 7 from J; bases not matched to a gene: 17. This CDR3 contains 17 residues. The germline V gene encodes CDR1 TSWWSYY and CDR2 QGS. DNA of the CDR3: TGTGCTCTTGGGGGCCCCCTTCCTAACCTGGGAAGAGGTAAACTCATCTTT. This encodes CALGGPLPNLGRGKLIF.

As concerns this clone: A single base separates this from a much larger clone, so it may be a read error. The rearrangement joins TRDV1 to TRDJ1, with a tentative D call TRDD2 (5 bases). CDR3 length: 19 amino acids. Germline V CDR1 and CDR2: TSWWSYY, QGS. CDR3 loop: CALGELFPPLLAWTDKPIF. CDR3 DNA: TGTGCTCTTGGGGAACTCTTCCCACCGCTACTTGCATGGACCGATAAACCCATCTTT.

This clone is large within its sample. This sample includes further DNA sequences coding for the same CDR3. The chain recombines TRDV1 with TRDJ1, with 10 nucleotides matching TRDD3. V was pared by 2 bases and J by 0 bases, with 24 bases of the junction left unmatched. The length of the CDR3 is 23 residues. Looked up from germline, CDR1 is TSWWSYY and CDR2 is QGS. The CDR3 region has the DNA TGTGCTCTTGGGGAATTCGTTTCCTACCCGGTGACTGGGGGATCCCGGTACACCGATAAACTCATCTTT. Residues: CALGEFVSYPVTGGSRYTDKLIF.

By share, this clone counts as medium-sized (0.01 to 0.1%). The chain carries TRDV1 and TRDJ1; tentative D call: TRDD3 (6 bases). V lost 4 bases, J lost 1 base, and 28 bases lay in between. CDR1 TSWWSYY and CDR2 QGS come from the germline V gene. The CDR3 totals 20 residues. The CDR3 spells CALGASPVLSSWGPTDKLIF. CDR3 in DNA: TGTGCTCTTGGGGCCTCTCCGGTCCTATCCAGCTGGGGCCCCACCGATAAACTCATCTTT.

With regard to this clone: A much larger clone sits a single nucleotide away, making a read error possible. In the same sample, other DNA sequences code for this CDR3. The rearrangement uses TRDV2 and TRDJ2; 10 positions agree with TRDD3. Germline V lookup: CDR1 GEAIGNYY, CDR2 EKD. The length of the CDR3 is 15 residues. DNA for the CDR3: TGTGCCTGTGACATACTGGGGGATTTGACGGCACAACTCTTCTTT. This codes for CACDILGDLTAQLFF.

This clone rates as large. This chain links TRDV1 with TRDJ1, with TRDD3 identical over 8 bases. This CDR3 region has 21 residues. CDR1 TSWWSYY and CDR2 QGS come from the germline V gene. V lost 4 bases and J lost 0; bases outside the gene matches: 22. The CDR3 DNA reads TGTGCTCTTGGGGGACCTCGCAACCAGGGTACTGGGGGTTCTGACACCGATAAACTCATCTTT. This translates into CALGGPRNQGTGGSDTDKLIF.

The CDR3 DNA sequence: TGTGCTCTTGGGGACGAGCGCGAAGGTGATACCGATAAACTCATCTTT. Its protein product is CALGDEREGDTDKLIF. The rearrangement uses TRDV1 and TRDJ1, with D unclear. The length of the CDR3 is 16 residues. Germline CDR1 and CDR2: TSWWSYY and QGS. The V gene lost 3 bases and the J gene lost 2 bases, with 16 bases spanning the gap.

By proportion, this clone is large. The chain couples TRDV1 to TRDJ3; D gene uncertain. Germline values: CDR1 TSWWSYY, CDR2 QGS. The CDR3 has 18 amino acids. With 1 base removed from V and 0 bases from J, the gap between germline ends came to 10 bases. CDR3 DNA sequence: TGTGCTCTTGGGGAACGTCGCGAATTCTCCTGGGACACCCGACAGATGTTTTTC. Its protein product is CALGERREFSWDTRQMFF.

Judged by abundance, this clone is large (0.1 to 1%). This sample also contains other DNA sequences that code for the same CDR3. V usage is TRDV1 and J usage is TRDJ1; 7 bases are a match to TRDD3. The CDR3 sequence is 21 residues long. Trimming took 0 bases from V and 1 from J; bases not matched to a gene: 20. The V gene's germline CDR1 is TSWWSYY and CDR2 QGS. The CDR3 loop is CALGELAFYLTTGESTDKLIF. As DNA, the CDR3 is TGTGCTCTTGGGGAACTCGCCTTTTACCTCACCACTGGGGAGTCCACCGATAAACTCATCTTT.

In its sample, this clone ranks as large. This chain links TRDV2 with TRDJ1, with 7 positions matching TRDD3. This CDR3 is built from 13 residues. V was pared by 0 bases and J by 4 bases, with 1 base of the junction left unmatched. Germline CDR1 reads GEAIGNYY; CDR2 reads EKD. The chain's CDR3 is CACDTWGYDKLIF. In DNA, the CDR3 is TGTGCCTGTGACACCTGGGGATACGATAAACTCATCTTT.